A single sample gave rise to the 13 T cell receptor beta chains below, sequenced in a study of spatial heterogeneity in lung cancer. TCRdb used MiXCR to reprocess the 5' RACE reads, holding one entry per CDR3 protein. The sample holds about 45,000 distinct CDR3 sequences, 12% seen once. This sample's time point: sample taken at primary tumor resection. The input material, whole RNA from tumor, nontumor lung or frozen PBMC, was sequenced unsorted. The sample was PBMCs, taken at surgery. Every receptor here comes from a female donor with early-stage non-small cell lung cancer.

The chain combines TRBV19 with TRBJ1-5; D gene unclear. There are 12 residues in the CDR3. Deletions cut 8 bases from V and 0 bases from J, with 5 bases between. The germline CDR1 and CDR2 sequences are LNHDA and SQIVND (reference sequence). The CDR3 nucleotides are TGTGCCAGTGGGTATAGCAATCAGCCCCAGCATTTT. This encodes CASGYSNQPQHF. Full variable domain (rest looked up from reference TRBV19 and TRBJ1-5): DGGITQSPKYLFRKEGQNVTLSCEQNLNHDAMYWYRQDPGQGLRLIYYSQIVNDFQKGDIAEGYSVSREKKESFPLTVTSAQKNPTAFYLCASGYSNQPQHFGDGTRLSIL.

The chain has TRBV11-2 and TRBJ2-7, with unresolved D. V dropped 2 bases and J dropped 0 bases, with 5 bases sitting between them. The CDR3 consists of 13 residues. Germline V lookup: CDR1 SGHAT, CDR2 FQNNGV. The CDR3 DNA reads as TGTGCCAGCAGCTTACGCACCTCCTACGAGCAGTACTTC. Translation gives CASSLRTSYEQYF.

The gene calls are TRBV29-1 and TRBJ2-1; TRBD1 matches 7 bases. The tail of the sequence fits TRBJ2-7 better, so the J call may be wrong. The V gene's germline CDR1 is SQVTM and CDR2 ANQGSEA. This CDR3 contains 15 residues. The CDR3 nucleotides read TGCAGCGTTGACCCCTCGCGAGGGGGCTACAATGAGCAGTACTTC. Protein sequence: CSVDPSRGGYNEQYF.

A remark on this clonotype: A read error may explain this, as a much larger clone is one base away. The CDR3 sequence is CASSLGLAGGQDTQYF. The CDR3 DNA reads TGCGCCAGCAGCTTGGGTTTAGCGGGGGGCCAAGACACCCAGTACTTC. This chain joins TRBV5-1 and TRBJ2-5; 10 nucleotides line up with TRBD2. The CDR3 length is 16 residues. Germline V gives CDR1 SGHRS, CDR2 YFSETQ.

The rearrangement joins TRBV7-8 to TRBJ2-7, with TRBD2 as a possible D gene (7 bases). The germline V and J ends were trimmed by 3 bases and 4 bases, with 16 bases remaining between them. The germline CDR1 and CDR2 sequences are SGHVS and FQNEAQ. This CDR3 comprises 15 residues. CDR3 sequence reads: CASSFGQFGGYEQYF. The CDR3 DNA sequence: TGTGCCAGCAGCTTTGGACAGTTCGGGGGGTACGAGCAGTACTTC.

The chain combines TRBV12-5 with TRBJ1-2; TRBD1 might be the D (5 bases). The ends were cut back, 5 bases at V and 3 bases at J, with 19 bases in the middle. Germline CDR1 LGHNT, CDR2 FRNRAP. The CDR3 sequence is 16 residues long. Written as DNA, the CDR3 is TGTGCTAGTGGTCTCCTAATCGGGACGGCTTACTATGGCTACACCTTC. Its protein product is CASGLLIGTAYYGYTF.

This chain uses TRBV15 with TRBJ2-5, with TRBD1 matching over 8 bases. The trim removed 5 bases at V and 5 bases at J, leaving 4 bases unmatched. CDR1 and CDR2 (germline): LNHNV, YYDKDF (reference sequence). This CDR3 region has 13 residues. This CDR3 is CATSQDRDETQYF. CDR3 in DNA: TGTGCCACCAGCCAGGACAGGGATGAGACCCAGTACTTC.

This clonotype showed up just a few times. CDR3: CASSPGGQPQHF. CDR3 DNA: TGTGCCAGCTCGCCAGGAGGTCAGCCCCAGCATTTT. The V and J genes are TRBV18 and TRBJ1-5; D not resolved. This CDR3 is 12 amino acids long. Germline CDR1 and CDR2: KGHSH and LQKENI. The V end was cut by 6 bases, the J end by 6 bases, with 9 bases between.

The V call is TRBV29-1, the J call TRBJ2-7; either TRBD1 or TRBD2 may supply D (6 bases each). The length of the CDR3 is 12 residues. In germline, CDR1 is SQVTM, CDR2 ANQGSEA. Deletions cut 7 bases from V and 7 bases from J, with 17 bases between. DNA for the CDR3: TGCAGCGCCCAAGGGGGGTTGAGTGAGCAGTACTTC. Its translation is CSAQGGLSEQYF.

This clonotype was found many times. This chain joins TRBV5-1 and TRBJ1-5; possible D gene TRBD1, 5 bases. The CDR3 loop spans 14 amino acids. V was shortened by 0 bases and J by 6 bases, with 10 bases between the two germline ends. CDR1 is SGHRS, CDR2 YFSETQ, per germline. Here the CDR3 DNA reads TGCGCCAGCAGCTTGGTGGGGGGGGGTCAGCCCCAGCATTTT. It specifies CASSLVGGGQPQHF.

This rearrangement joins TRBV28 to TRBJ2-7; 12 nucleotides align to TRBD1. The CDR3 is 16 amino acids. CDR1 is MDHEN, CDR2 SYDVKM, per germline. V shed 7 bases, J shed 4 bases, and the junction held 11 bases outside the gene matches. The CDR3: CASTNSRGQGAYEQYF. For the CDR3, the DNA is TGTGCCAGCACCAACTCGCGGGGACAGGGGGCATACGAGCAGTACTTC.

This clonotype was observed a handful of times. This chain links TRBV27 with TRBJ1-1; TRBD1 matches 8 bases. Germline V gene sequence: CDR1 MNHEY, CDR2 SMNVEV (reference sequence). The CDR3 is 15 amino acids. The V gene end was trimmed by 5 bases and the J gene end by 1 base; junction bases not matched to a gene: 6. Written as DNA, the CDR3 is TGTGCCAGCAGTCTCAGGGGGCTTGGGAACACTGAAGCTTTCTTT. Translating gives CASSLRGLGNTEAFF.

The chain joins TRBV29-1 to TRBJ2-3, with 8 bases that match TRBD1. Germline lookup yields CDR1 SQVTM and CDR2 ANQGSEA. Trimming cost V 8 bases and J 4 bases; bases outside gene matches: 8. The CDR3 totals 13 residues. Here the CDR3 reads CSTRQGMADTQYF. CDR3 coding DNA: TGCAGCACACGACAGGGGATGGCAGATACGCAGTATTTT.